Sequencing of this T cell receptor (beta chain) was carried out in a study of shared clonotypes between healthy human individuals (dated by TCRdb to about 2020). Describing the broader study: The cohort comprised a couple of women and a few men aged 18 to 49 years. For each donor, CD4 naive and CD4 memory were each given three plates, CD8 naive was given two plates, and CD8 memory was given one plate. Blood TCR repertoires of about 5 healthy adults were deeply sequenced to estimate repertoire size and the extent of clonotype sharing between individuals. To increase sequencing depth and limit assay-specific biases, TCR repertoire library preparation and sequencing were carried out by different laboratories using diverse techniques. Each donor's leukapheresis produced roughly between roughly 0.94 and 9.5 billion PBMCs. Overall study outcomes, separate from this receptor: About 4.5% of naive CD4, approximately 3.7% of naive CD8, around 2.3% of memory CD4, and over 0.35% of memory CD8 clonotypes were shared across a few donors. Only blood was sampled, and tissue TCR repertoires likely differ from those in blood. Larger estimated clonotype richness was generally found for naive subsets than for memory subsets. Based on pairwise subsampling, the degree of clonotype sharing among donors was expected to be affected by sequencing depth. Even with the large sequencing depth, rarefaction of the sorted-subset datasets indicated that sequencing was incomplete. The genetic and exposure-history diversity represented was limited by the small number of donors. Compared with non-shared clonotypes, the clonotypes found in all four sorted-subset donors had higher generation probabilities.

On this clone itself: The specificity of this receptor is unknown. No per-base quality is available; no much larger clone lies one base away.

TCR CDR3 regions were amplified from genomic DNA by multiplex PCR using the deep immunoSEQ assay. For each cell subset, the extracted genomic DNA was distributed evenly across all wells of several immunoSEQ 96-well plates, and each plate served as one replicate. For sorted subsets, each replicate PCR was loaded with approximately 0.2 ug genomic DNA, equivalent to 25,000 to 35,000 T cell genomes. Purified libraries were measured with a Qubit 3.0 fluorometer, size-checked on a Bioanalyzer 2100, and measured again with the KAPA Library Quantification kit. Every immunoSEQ 96-well plate was sequenced on a separate single-read 150-cycle Illumina NextSeq 550 flow cell. As for the authors' bioinformatics: The immunoSEQ output contained only junctional sequences without quality scores, so filtering could not match that applied to full-length reads. Sequences were annotated with PyIR, a Python wrapper for IgBLAST v1.9, and V/J genes and CDR3 were assigned using IMGT germline references. Reads were filtered out if the reads had weak V/J assignments (E-value above 1e-6), no CDR3, stop codons, out-of-frame junctions, or ambiguous translated residues. V3J clonotypes were defined as sequences sharing the same inferred V gene, J gene, and CDR3 amino acid sequence. Percentage overlap between repertoires was calculated by dividing the number of shared unique clonotypes by the size of the smaller repertoire. RTK rarefaction, the Chao1 estimator, and Recon v2.1 estimates of unobserved clonotypes were used to assess repertoire richness. OLGA was used to compute generation probabilities for all TCRbeta clonotypes that the gDNA method yielded from a few donors. The immuneACCESS repertoire file appears here via TCRdb, limited to in-frame rearrangements. These files lack a portion of the clones; in checked studies, under half of the deficit traces to unresolved V genes, and the cause of the others is not known. V, J and clone size reflect that table, while D and trimming were determined from the DNA. In all, the sample holds fewer than 2.5 million clones, and approximately 93% of those were seen once. Jointly, the top ten make up 0.36% of the sample.

The donors were healthy, HIV-negative adults who had no recently reported acute infections or vaccinations. Every donor was a Caucasian adult residing in Nashville, Tennessee, USA. CD4+ T cells were enriched by magnetic negative selection; naive cells were then positively selected on CD45RA, and the negative fraction formed the memory subset. After blood collection by leukapheresis, PBMCs were isolated using Ficoll-Histopaque density gradient centrifugation and then cryopreserved in the vapor phase of liquid nitrogen. Purity and quantity of every magnetically sorted T cell population were checked by analytical flow cytometry. Genomic DNA was isolated from every sorted fraction and measured by UV absorbance on a Nanodrop 2000c. Its CDR3 holds 17 amino acids, cysteine through phenylalanine. Just the 51-base CDR3 DNA is kept, in frame starting at base 1. Taken from the germline V gene, the CDR1 and CDR2 loops are MDHEN and SYDVKM. Trimming removed 6 bases from V and 4 bases from J; the gene matches leave 14 bases unexplained.

The rearrangement combines TRBV28 with TRBJ2-4; 8 of the junction bases match TRBD1. Sequences were obtained from naive CD4+ T cells from PBMCs. The label giving this sample's cell subset or site can be read as: CD45RA+ positively selected. The sequence derives from a man between 18 and 29 years old in good health. Some clones in this sample may be carry-over from other donors' samples. The DNA reads TGTGCCAGCAGGAGACGCCTGGGTGGACAGGGTAAAAACATTCAGTACTTC. The encoded protein is CASRRRLGGQGKNIQYF.